This entry features one TCR beta chain sequence. The sample originates from a study of human T cells and chemical hapten exposure. The library labeled individual cDNA molecules by adding unique molecular identifiers to them. TCRdb re-derived calls from the RACE reads in MiXCR, one entry per CDR3 protein. The sample comprises 50,000 or so distinct CDR3 sequences, approximately 11% of which are singletons, and approximately 1.8% rests with the top ten. Specified time point: patch test 1, 2 weeks after DPC sensitization. Sample treatment: therapeutic diphenylcyclopropenone sensitization with weekly scalp DPC. Total RNA was extracted from unfractionated whole blood. Sequencing used whole blood, obtained in connection with sensitization to the hapten diphenylcyclopropenone (DPC). The clonotype comes from a woman aged 40 to 50 with alopecia areata. Some clones in this sample may be carry-over from other donors' samples.

CDR3 nucleotide sequence: TGTGCCAGCAGCGGAGCCGGAACCCCCCGAGAGACCCAGTACTTC. Its protein is CASSGAGTPRETQYF. V usage is TRBV7-2 and J usage is TRBJ2-5, with D uncertain. The CDR3 runs 15 residues. V was shortened by 5 bases and J by 4 bases, with 17 bases between the two germline ends. CDR1 is SGHTA, CDR2 FQGNSA, per germline.